This TCR beta chain comes out of a study of T cell responses to AZD1222 COVID-19 vaccine. Study results and caveats: Nearly half of the spike-specific TCRs reportedly recognize variant regions that carry no mutations. Clonal diversity may have been underestimated, and the donors were mostly white British, with more females than males. It was only a handful of AZD1222 recipients who were seropositive at baseline.

Second-dose intervals near 4 or 12 weeks were combined. The CDR3 has 14 residues. Between the trimmed V and J ends, which lost 3 bases and 5 bases, there was a span of 14 bases. In germline, CDR1 is LGHDT, CDR2 YNNKEL (reference sequence). This clone occurred once. The target antigen is unknown. Repertoires were generated with immunoSEQ multiplex PCR, while TCRdb's copy carries only in-frame clones and drops some. The sample yields about 180,000 clones, around 90% seen once. This TCR derives from an adult who received the AZD1222 COVID-19 vaccine. V gene TRBV3-1 (or the pseudogene TRBV3-2) combines with J gene TRBJ2-7, with D possibly matching TRBD2 (5 bases). Sequencing was performed on peripheral blood, taken 28 days after the second AZD1222 dose. The chain's CDR3 is CASSHDPDWDEQYF. The CDR3 DNA reads TGTGCCAGCAGCCACGACCCGGACTGGGACGAGCAGTACTTC.